The present entry profiles one T cell receptor (beta chain) with its context. Antigen: not known. The time point was: baseline pretreatment blood. Treatment here: 15 Gy SBRT to primary tumor, nephrectomy 4 weeks later. Serial blood draws occurred at baseline and 2 and 4 weeks post-SBRT. Assay used: immunoSEQ multiplex PCR; TCRdb lists only in-frame clones, some missing. The table has about 91,000 clones, over 65% seen once. This specimen belongs to a study of radiation and T cells in renal cell carcinoma. The study, taken as a whole, reports: From baseline, blood top tumor clonotypes peaked at 2 weeks post-radiation. No pretreatment tumor biopsies were available for baseline clonotypes.

CDR1 and CDR2 (germline): SQVTM, ANQGSEA. The CDR3 is made up of 11 amino acids. The V end was cut by 0 bases, the J end by 13 bases, with 7 bases between. Source: blood, taken from a patient whose treatment included radiotherapy and nephrectomy. The TCR originated in a man in his 60s with renal cell carcinoma. This chain joins TRBV29-1 and TRBJ2-6, with D unresolved. CDR3 protein: CSVEETEVLTF. The CDR3 DNA reads TGCAGCGTTGAAGAGACCGAAGTCCTGACTTTC.